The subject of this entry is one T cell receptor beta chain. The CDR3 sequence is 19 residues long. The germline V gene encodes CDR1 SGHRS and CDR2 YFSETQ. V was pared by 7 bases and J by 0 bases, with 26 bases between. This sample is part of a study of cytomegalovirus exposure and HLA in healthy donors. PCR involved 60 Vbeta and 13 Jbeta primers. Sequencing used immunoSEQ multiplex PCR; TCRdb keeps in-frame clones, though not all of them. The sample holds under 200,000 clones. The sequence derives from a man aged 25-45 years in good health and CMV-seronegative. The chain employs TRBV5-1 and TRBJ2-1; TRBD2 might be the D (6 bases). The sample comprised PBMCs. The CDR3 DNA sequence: TGCGCCAGCGGAACCGCGGGATGGTTCCGGGGCGTCTCCTACAATGAGCAGTTCTTC. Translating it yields CASGTAGWFRGVSYNEQFF.